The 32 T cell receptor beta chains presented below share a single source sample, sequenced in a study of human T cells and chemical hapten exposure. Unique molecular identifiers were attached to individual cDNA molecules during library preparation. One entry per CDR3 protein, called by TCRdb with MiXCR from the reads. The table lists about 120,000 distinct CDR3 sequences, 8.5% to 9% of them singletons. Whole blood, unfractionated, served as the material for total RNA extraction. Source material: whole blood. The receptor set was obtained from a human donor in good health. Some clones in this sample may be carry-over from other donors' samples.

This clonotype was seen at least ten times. CDR3 region: CASSYEGNTEAFF. CDR3 in DNA: TGTGCCAGCAGTTATGAGGGAAACACTGAAGCTTTCTTT. The chain recombines TRBV6-6 with TRBJ1-1, with no clear D. The V end lost 3 bases, the J end lost 2 bases, and 7 bases lay between the germline ends. The CDR3 is 13 residues long. CDR1 is MNHNY and CDR2 is SVGAGI in the germline V gene (reference sequence).

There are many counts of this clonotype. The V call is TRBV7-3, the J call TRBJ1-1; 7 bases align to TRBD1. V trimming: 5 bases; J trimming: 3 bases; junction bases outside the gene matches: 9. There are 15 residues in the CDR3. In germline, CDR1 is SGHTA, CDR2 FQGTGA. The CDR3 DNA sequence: TGTGCCAGCAGCCTCACAGGGGCAGGGGACACTGAAGCTTTCTTT. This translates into CASSLTGAGDTEAFF.

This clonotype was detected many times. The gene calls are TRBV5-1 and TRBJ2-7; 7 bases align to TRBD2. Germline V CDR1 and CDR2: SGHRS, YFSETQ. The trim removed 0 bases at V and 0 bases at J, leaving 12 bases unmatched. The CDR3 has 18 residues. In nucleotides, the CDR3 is TGCGCCAGCAGCTTGGGTTGGGCTAGCGGTGAGAGCTCCTACGAGCAGTACTTC. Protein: CASSLGWASGESSYEQYF.

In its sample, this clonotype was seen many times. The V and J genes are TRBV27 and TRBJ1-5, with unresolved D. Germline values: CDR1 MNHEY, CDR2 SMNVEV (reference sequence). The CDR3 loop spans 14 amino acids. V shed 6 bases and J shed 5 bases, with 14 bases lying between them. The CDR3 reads CASSNKWPDQPQHF. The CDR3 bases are TGTGCCAGCAGCAATAAATGGCCCGATCAGCCCCAGCATTTT.

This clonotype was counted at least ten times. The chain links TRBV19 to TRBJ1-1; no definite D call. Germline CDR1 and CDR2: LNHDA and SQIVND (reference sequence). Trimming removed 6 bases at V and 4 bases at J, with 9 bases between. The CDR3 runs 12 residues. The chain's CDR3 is CASRAFRTEAFF. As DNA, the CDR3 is TGTGCCAGTAGGGCGTTCCGCACTGAAGCTTTCTTT.

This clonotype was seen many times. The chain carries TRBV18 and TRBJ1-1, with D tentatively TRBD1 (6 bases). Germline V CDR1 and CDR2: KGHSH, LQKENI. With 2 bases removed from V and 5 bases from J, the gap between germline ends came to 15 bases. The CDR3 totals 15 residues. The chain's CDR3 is CASSPGTGQGTEAFF. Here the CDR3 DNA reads TGTGCCAGCTCACCAGGGACGGGTCAGGGGACTGAAGCTTTCTTT.

For the CDR3, the DNA is TGTGCCAGCAGGGAATTAGACATTCAGTACTTC. It is translated as CASRELDIQYF. The chain recombines TRBV6-2 or TRBV6-3 with TRBJ2-4; D gene uncertain. Looked up from germline, CDR1 is MNHEY and CDR2 is SVGEGT. This CDR3 contains 11 residues. Between the trimmed V and J ends, which lost 6 bases and 8 bases, there was a span of 8 bases.

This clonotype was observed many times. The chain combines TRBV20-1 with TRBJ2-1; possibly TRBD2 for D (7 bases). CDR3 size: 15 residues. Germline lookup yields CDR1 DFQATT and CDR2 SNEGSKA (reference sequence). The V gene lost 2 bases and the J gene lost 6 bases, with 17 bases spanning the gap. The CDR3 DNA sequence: TGCAGTGCTAGACCTGGGGGGGGCCTCCCCAATGAGCAGTTCTTC. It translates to CSARPGGGLPNEQFF.

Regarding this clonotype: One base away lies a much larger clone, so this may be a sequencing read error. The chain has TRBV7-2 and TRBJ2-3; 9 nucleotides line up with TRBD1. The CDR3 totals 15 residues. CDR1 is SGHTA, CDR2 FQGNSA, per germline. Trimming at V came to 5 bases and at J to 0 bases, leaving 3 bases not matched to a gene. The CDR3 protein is CASSQGTGSTDTQYF. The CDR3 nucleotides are TGTGCCAGCAGCCAGGGGACAGGGAGCACAGATACGCAGTATTTT.

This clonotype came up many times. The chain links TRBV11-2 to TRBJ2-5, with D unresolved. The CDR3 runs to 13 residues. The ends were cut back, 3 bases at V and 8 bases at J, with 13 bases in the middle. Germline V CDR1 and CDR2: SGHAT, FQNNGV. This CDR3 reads CASSFKSSSTQYF. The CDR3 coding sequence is TGTGCCAGCAGCTTTAAGAGCTCATCCACCCAGTACTTC.

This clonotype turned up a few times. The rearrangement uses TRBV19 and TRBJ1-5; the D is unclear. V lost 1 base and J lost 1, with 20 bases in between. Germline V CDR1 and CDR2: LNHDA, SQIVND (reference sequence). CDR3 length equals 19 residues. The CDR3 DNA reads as TGTGCCAGTAGTATAGGAGGAGTTGGGCGGCCTTGGAGCAATCAGCCCCAGCATTTT. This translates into CASSIGGVGRPWSNQPQHF.

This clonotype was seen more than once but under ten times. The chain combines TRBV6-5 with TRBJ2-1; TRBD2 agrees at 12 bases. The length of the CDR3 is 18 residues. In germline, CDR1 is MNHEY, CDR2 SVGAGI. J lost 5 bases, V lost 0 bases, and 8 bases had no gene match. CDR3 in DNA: TGTGCCAGCAGTTACTCGCTAGCGGGAGGGCCCCGGAACAATGAGCAGTTCTTC. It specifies CASSYSLAGGPRNNEQFF.

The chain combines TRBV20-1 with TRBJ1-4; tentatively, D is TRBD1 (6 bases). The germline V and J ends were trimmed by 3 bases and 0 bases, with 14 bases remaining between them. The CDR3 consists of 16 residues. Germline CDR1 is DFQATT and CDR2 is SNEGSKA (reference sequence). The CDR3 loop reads CSASAGTSATNEKLFF. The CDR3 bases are TGCAGTGCTAGTGCCGGGACATCGGCAACTAATGAAAAACTGTTTTTT.

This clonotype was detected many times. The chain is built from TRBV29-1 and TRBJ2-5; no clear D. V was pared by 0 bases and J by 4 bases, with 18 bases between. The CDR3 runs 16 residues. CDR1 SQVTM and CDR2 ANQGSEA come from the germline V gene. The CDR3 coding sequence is TGCAGCGTTGAAGATCCACGAATTGGGTTCACAGAGACCCAGTACTTC. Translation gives CSVEDPRIGFTETQYF.

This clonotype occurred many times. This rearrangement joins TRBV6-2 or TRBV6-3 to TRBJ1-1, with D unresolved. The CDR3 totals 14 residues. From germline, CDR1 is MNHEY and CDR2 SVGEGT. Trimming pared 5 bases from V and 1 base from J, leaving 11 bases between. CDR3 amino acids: CASSTDFWNTEAFF. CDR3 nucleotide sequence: TGTGCCAGCAGTACCGATTTCTGGAACACTGAAGCTTTCTTT.

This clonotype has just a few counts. CDR3 sequence reads: CASSGNEQYF. DNA of the CDR3: TGTGCCAGCAGCGGGAACGAGCAGTACTTC. V usage is TRBV7-9 and J usage is TRBJ2-7; D uncertain. The CDR3 extends over 10 amino acids. V lost 5 bases to trimming and J lost 5 bases, with 4 bases between them. Germline CDR1 reads SEHNR; CDR2 reads FQNEAQ (reference sequence). The whole variable domain, remainder taken from reference TRBV7-9 and TRBJ2-7, is DTGVSQNPRHKITKRGQNVTFRCDPISEHNRLYWYRQTLGQGPEFLTYFQNEAQLEKSRLLSDRFSAERPKGSFSTLEIQRTEQGDSAMYLCASSGNEQYFGPGTRLTVT.

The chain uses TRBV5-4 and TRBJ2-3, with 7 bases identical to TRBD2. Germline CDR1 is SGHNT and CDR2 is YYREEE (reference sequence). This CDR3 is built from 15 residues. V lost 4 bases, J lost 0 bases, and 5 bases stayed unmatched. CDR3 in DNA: TGTGCCAGCAGCCTTAGCGGGTCTAGCACAGATACGCAGTATTTT. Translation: CASSLSGSSTDTQYF.

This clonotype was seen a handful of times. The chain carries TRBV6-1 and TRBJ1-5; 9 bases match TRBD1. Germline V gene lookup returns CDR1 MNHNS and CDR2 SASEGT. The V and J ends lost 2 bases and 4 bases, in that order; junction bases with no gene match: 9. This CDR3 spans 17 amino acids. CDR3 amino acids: CASSENQGQGWNQPQHF. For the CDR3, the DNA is TGTGCCAGCAGTGAAAACCAGGGACAGGGTTGGAATCAGCCCCAGCATTTT.

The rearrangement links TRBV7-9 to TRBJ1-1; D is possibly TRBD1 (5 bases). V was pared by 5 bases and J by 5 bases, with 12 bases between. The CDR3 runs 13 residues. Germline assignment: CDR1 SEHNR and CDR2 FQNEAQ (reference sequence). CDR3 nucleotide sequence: TGTGCCAGCAGCGTAGGGGCTAGGACTGAAGCTTTCTTT. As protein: CASSVGARTEAFF.

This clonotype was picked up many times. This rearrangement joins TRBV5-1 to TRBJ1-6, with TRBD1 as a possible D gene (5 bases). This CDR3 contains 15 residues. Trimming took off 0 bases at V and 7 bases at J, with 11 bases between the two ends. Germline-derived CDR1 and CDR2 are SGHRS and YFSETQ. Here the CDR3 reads CASSLGQGRNSPLHF. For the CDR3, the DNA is TGCGCCAGCAGCTTGGGTCAGGGACGGAATTCACCCCTCCACTTT.

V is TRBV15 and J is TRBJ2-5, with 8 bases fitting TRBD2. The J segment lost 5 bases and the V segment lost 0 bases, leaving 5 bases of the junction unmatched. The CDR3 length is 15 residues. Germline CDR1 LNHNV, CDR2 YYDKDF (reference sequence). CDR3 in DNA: TGTGCCACCAGCAGAGAGGGGACTAGGGTTGAGACCCAGTACTTC. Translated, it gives CATSREGTRVETQYF. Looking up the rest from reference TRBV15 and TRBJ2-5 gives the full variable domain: DAMVIQNPRYQVTQFGKPVTLSCSQTLNHNVMYWYQQKSSQAPKLLFHYYDKDFNNEADTPDNFQSRRPNTSFCFLDIRSPGLGDTAMYLCATSREGTRVETQYFGPGTRLLVL.

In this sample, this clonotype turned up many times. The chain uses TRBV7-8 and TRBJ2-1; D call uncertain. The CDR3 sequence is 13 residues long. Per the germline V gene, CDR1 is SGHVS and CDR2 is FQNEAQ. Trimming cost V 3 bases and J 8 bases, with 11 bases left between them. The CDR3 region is CASSFRARDEQFF. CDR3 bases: TGTGCCAGCAGCTTTAGAGCGCGCGATGAGCAGTTCTTC.

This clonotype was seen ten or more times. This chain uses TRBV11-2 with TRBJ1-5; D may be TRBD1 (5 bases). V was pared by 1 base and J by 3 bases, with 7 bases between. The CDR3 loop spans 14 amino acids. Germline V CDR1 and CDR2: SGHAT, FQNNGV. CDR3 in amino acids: CASSLAGTNQPQHF. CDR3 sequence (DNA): TGTGCCAGCAGCTTAGCAGGGACCAATCAGCCCCAGCATTTT. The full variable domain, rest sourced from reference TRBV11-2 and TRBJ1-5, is EAGVAQSPRYKIIEKRQSVAFWCNPISGHATLYWYQQILGQGPKLLIQFQNNGVVDDSQLPKDRFSAERLKGVDSTLKIQPAKLEDSAVYLCASSLAGTNQPQHFGDGTRLSIL.

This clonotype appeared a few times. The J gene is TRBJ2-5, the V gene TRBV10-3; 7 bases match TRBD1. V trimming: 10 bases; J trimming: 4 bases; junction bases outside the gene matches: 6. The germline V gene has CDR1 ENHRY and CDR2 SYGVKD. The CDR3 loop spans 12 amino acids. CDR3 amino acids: CASTGDRETQYF. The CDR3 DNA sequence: TGTGCCAGCACAGGGGATCGAGAGACCCAGTACTTC.

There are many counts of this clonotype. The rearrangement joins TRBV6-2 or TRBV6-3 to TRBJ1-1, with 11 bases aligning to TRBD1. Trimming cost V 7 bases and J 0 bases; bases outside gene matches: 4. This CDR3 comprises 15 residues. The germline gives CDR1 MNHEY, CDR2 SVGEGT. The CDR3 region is CASNGQGALNTEAFF. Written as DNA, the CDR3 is TGTGCCAGCAACGGACAGGGGGCTTTGAACACTGAAGCTTTCTTT.

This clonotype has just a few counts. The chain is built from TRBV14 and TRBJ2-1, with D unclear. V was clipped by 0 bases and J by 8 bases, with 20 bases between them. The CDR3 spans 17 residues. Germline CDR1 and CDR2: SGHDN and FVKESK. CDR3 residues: CASSQDAGPRAPDEQFF. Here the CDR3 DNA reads TGTGCCAGCAGCCAAGATGCTGGACCCCGGGCCCCTGATGAGCAGTTCTTC.

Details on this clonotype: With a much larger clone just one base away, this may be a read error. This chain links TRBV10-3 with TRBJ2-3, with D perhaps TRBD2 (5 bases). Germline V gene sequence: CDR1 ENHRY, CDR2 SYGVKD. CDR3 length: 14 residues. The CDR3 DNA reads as TGTGTCATCTCCGAGGGCCTAGGGCCAGATACGCAGTATTTT. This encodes CVISEGLGPDTQYF.

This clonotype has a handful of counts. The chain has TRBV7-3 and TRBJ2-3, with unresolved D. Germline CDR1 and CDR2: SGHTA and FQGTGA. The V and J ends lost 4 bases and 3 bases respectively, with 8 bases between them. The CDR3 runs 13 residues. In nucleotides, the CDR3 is TGTGCCAGCAGCTCCCATGGTACAGATACGCAGTATTTT. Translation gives CASSSHGTDTQYF.

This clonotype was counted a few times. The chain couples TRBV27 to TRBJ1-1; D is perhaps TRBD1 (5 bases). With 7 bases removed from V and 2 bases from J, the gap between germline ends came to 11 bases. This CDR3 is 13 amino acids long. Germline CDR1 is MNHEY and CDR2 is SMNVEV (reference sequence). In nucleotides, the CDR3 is TGTGCCAGCATGGACATAATTAACACTGAAGCTTTCTTT. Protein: CASMDIINTEAFF.

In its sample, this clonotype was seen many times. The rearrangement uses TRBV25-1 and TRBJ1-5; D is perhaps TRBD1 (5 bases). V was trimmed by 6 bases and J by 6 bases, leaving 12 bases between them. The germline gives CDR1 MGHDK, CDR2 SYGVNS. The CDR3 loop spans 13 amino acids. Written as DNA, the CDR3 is TGTGCCAGCAGAGGGACGGGGGGTCAGCCCCAGCATTTT. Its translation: CASRGTGGQPQHF. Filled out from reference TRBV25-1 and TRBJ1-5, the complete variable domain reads EADIYQTPRYLVIGTGKKITLECSQTMGHDKMYWYQQDPGMELHLIHYSYGVNSTEKGDLSSESTVSRIRTEHFPLTLESARPSHTSQYLCASRGTGGQPQHFGDGTRLSIL.

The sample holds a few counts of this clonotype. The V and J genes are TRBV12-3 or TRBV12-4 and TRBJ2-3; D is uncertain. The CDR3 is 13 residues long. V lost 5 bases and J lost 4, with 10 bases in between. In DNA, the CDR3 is TGTGCCAGCAGTGTAAGGTGGGCAGATACGCAGTATTTT. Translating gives CASSVRWADTQYF.

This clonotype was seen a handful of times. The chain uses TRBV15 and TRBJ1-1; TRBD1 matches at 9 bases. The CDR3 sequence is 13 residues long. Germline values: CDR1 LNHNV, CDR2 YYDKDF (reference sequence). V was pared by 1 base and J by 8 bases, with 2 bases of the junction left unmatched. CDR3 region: CATSRGQGEEAFF. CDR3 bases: TGTGCCACCAGCAGAGGACAGGGGGAGGAAGCTTTCTTT.